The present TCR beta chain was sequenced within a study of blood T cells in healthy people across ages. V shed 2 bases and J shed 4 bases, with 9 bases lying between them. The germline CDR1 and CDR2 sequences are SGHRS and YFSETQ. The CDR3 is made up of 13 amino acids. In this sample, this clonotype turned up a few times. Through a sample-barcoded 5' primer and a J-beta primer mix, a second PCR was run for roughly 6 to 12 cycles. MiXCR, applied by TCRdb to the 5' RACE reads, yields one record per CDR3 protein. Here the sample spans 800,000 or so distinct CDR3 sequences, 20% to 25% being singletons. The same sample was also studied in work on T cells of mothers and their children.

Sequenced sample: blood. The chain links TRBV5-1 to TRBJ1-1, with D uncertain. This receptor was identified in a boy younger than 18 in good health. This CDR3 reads CASSFSLVTEAFF. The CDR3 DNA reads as TGCGCCAGCAGCTTTTCGCTGGTCACTGAAGCTTTCTTT.